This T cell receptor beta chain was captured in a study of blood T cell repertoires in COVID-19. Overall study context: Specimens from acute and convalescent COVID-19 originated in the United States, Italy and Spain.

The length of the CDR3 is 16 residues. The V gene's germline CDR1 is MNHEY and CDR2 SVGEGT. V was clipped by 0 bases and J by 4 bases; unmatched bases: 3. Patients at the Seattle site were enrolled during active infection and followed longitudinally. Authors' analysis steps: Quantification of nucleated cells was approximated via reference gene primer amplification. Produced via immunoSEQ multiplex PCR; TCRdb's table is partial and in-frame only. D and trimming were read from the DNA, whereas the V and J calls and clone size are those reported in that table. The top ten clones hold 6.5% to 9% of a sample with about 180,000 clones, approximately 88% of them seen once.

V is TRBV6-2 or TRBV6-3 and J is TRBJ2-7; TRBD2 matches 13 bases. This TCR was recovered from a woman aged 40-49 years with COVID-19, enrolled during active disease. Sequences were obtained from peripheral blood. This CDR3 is CASSYSPGLAGYEQYF. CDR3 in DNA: TGTGCCAGCAGTTACTCGCCGGGACTAGCGGGGTACGAGCAGTACTTC.